This TCR beta chain was obtained from a study of PD-1 blockade in classical Hodgkin lymphoma. All patients experienced relapse after autologous stem cell transplantation, and brentuximab vedotin exposure was variable. The trim removed 10 bases at V and 3 bases at J, leaving 9 bases unmatched. CDR1 is LNHDA and CDR2 is SQIVND in the germline V gene (reference sequence). This CDR3 has 14 amino acids. Sequencing was performed with immunoSEQ multiplex PCR; in TCRdb, only in-frame clones are kept and a portion is missing. Here the sample spans around 21,000 clones, 65% to 75% being singletons. The material sequenced was peripheral blood mononuclear cells (PBMCs), taken at baseline. The chain couples TRBV19 to TRBJ2-5; 9 bases are a match to TRBD1. This sequence originates from a human donor with classical Hodgkin lymphoma. CDR3 residues: CATIQDRGKETQYF. The DNA for the CDR3 is TGTGCCACAATCCAGGACAGGGGCAAAGAGACCCAGTACTTC.